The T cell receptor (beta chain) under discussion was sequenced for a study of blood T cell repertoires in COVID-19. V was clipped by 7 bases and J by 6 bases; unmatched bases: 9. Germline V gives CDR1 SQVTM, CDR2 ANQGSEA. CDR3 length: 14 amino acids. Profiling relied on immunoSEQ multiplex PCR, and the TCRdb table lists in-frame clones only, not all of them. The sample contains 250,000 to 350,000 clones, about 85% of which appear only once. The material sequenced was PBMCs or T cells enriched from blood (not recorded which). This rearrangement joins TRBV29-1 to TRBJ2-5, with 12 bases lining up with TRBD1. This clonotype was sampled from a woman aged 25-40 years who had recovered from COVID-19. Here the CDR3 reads CSAPGWDRGQTQYF. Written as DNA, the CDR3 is TGCAGCGCTCCTGGTTGGGACAGGGGGCAGACCCAGTACTTC.